This TCR beta chain came from a study of identical twins. A word on this clonotype: The antigen is undetermined.

From the 5' RACE reads, TCRdb called clonotypes with MiXCR, one entry per CDR3 protein. Of about 340,000 distinct CDR3 sequences in the sample, over 9% are singletons; the top ten hold just over 7%. Study conclusions and caveats: Out-of-frame alpha sequences shared by twins showed excess low generation probability. Fewer insertions were carried by abundant cord blood beta clonotypes, but none was seen in memory repertoires.

The CDR3 is made up of 13 amino acids. Trimming cost V 4 bases and J 7 bases, with 14 bases left between them. The germline V gene encodes CDR1 MNHEY and CDR2 SMNVEV (reference sequence). These records were also assigned to another study, of yellow fever vaccine responses in identical twins.

The gene calls are TRBV27 and TRBJ2-7; D is possibly TRBD1 (6 bases). The TCR sequence derives from a woman aged 18 to 35 in good health. Sequenced input: CD8+ T cells sorted from blood. The CDR3 is CASSYRAGWEQYF. Here the CDR3 DNA reads TGTGCCAGCAGTTACAGGGCGGGTTGGGAGCAGTACTTC.